This TCR beta chain was observed in a study of CD8+ T cells in alopecia areata. The trim removed 0 bases at V and 4 bases at J, leaving 1 base unmatched. The length of the CDR3 is 14 residues. CDR1 is SGHRS and CDR2 is YFSETQ in the germline V gene. Following extraction, RNA underwent reverse transcription to cDNA, which served as the sequencing template. The assay was immunoSEQ multiplex PCR, and TCRdb's table has in-frame clones only and misses some. The sample holds hundreds of thousands of clones, 50% to 70% seen once. Broader study findings: It was less clear whether patients shared TCRs than it was in mice, possibly because of HLA.

A few counts support this clone. The antigen is undetermined. This same CDR3 is encoded by further DNA sequences in the sample. The clonotype comes from a human donor with alopecia areata. The source was CD4+ T cells sorted from blood, collected at week 0. The chain carries TRBV5-1 and TRBJ2-3, with 8 bases identical to TRBD1. The CDR3: CASSLGTGSDTQYF. The CDR3 DNA is TGCGCCAGCAGCTTGGGGACAGGGTCAGATACGCAGTATTTT.